This is a list of T cell receptor beta chains from one sample in a study of cytomegalovirus exposure and HLA in healthy donors. The repertoire was sequenced with immunoSEQ multiplex PCR; TCRdb's copy has only in-frame clones and lacks some. The sample comprises under 150,000 clones, roughly 72% of which are singletons, and approximately 2.1% rests with the top ten. Sequenced: PBMCs. The receptors stem from a middle-aged man in good health and CMV-seronegative. Both conserved end residues are part of each CDR3. The D gene is left open where the match is weak. Some rows have no size entry. The others give once, few or many, or a class for an expanded clone.

>.|TRBV7-2|TRBJ1-6|TRBD1
CASSFFAGGGYAYNSPLHF
TGTGCCAGCAGCTTTTTTGCAGGGGGCGGTTATGCCTATAATTCACCCCTCCACTTT
>few|TRBV9|TRBJ2-3|TRBD2
CASSASGRITDTQYF
TGTGCCAGCAGCGCCAGCGGGAGAATCACAGATACGCAGTATTTT
>few|TRBV21-1|TRBJ1-1|.
CASSKLQGFNNTEAFF
TGTGCCAGCAGCAAACTCCAGGGTTTTAATAACACTGAAGCTTTCTTT
>.|TRBV7-9|TRBJ2-1|.
CASSLTGRSYNEQFF
TGTGCCAGCAGCCTTACCGGGAGATCCTACAATGAGCAGTTCTTC
>once|TRBV10-2|TRBJ1-5|.
CASSDPVGASRPQNF
TGCGCCAGCAGTGACCCAGTGGGGGCTTCCAGGCCCCAGAATTTT
>.|TRBV20-1|TRBJ2-1|.
CSARDGWIGVF
TGCAGTGCTAGAGACGGATGGATAGGGGTCTTC
>.|TRBV2|TRBJ2-7|TRBD1
CASSAGTGDYEQYF
TGTGCCAGCAGTGCCGGGACAGGGGACTACGAGCAGTACTTC
>.|TRBV29-1|TRBJ2-7|TRBD2
CSARAGGLSYEQYF
TGCAGCGCGAGAGCGGGGGGCCTCTCCTACGAGCAGTACTTC
>.|TRBV4-1|TRBJ2-3|TRBD1
CASSQQGAYNTDTQYF
TGCGCCAGCAGCCAACAGGGGGCGTATAACACAGATACGCAGTATTTT
>few|TRBV5-5|TRBJ1-4|.
CASSPRPAGKKLFF
TGTGCCAGCAGCCCCCGCCCGGCAGGGAAAAAACTGTTTTTT
>few|TRBV2|TRBJ1-6|TRBD1
CASGKGASSYNSPLHF
TGTGCCAGCGGGAAGGGGGCTAGCTCCTATAATTCACCCCTCCACTTT
>once|TRBV12-5|TRBJ2-5|TRBD2
CASALGLVNQETQYF
TGTGCTAGTGCCCTCGGACTAGTCAACCAAGAGACCCAGTACTTC
>.|TRBV27|TRBJ1-6|TRBD1
CASRGTGGINSPLHF
TGTGCCAGCAGGGGGACAGGGGGAATTAATTCACCCCTCCACTTT
>.|TRBV9|TRBJ2-1|.
CASSVGTSKIF
TGTGCCAGCAGCGTAGGAACTAGCAAGATCTTC
>.|TRBV19|TRBJ1-5|TRBD1
CASSINPGAGGQPQHF
TGTGCCAGTAGCATTAACCCCGGGGCAGGGGGTCAGCCCCAGCATTTT
>.|TRBV7-2|TRBJ2-3|.
CASSLSLSGDTQYF
TGTGCCAGCAGCTTAAGTCTGTCGGGGGATACGCAGTATTTT
>.|TRBV28|TRBJ1-2|TRBD1
CASSHGTGNYGYPF
TGTGCCAGCAGTCATGGGACAGGAAACTATGGCTACCCCTTC
>.|TRBV4-1|TRBJ1-6|.
CASSQEREPQGLPLHF
TGCGCCAGCAGCCAAGAAAGGGAACCACAGGGCTTACCCCTCCACTTT
>.|TRBV28|TRBJ2-5|.
CASSRPPPGVQETQYF
TGTGCCAGCAGCCGACCGCCTCCGGGAGTCCAAGAGACCCAGTACTTC
>.|TRBV6-5|TRBJ2-1|TRBD1
CASSSTGGLYNEQFF
TGTGCCAGCAGCTCGACAGGGGGTTTATACAATGAGCAGTTCTTC
>.|TRBV5-4|TRBJ2-5|TRBD2
CASSFTGGETQYF
TGTGCCAGCAGCTTCACGGGAGGCGAGACCCAGTACTTC
>.|TRBV27|TRBJ2-7|TRBD2
CASRPGLAGGREQYF
TGTGCCAGCAGACCGGGACTAGCGGGAGGGCGCGAGCAGTACTTC
>.|TRBV7-3|TRBJ1-1|.
CASSSTPGGDAFF
TGTGCCAGCAGCTCAACCCCGGGAGGGGACGCTTTCTTT
>.|TRBV13|TRBJ1-5|.
CASSLQGKGQPQHF
TGTGCCAGCAGCTTACAGGGGAAGGGCCAGCCCCAGCATTTT
>once|TRBV19|TRBJ1-2|TRBD1
CAIGDRDYGYTF
TGTGCCATTGGGGACAGGGACTATGGCTACACCTTC
>.|TRBV6-5|TRBJ2-1|.
CATAARNEQFF
TGTGCCACCGCTGCCCGGAATGAGCAGTTCTTC
>.|TRBV4-1|TRBJ2-2|TRBD1
CASSRQGSGELFF
TGCGCCAGCAGCCGACAGGGCTCCGGGGAGCTGTTTTTT
>.|TRBV29-1|TRBJ2-3|.
CSVGRDTHTQYF
TGCAGCGTAGGGAGGGACACCCATACGCAGTATTTT
>once|TRBV5-8|TRBJ2-7|TRBD2
CASSAGLAGVTLEEQYF
TGTGCCAGCAGCGCCGGACTAGCGGGAGTTACCTTGGAAGAGCAGTACTTC
>.|TRBV6-1|TRBJ1-5|.
CASTSRGCNQPQHF
TGTGCCAGCACTTCGAGAGGGTGCAATCAGCCCCAGCATTTT
>.|TRBV7-2|TRBJ1-5|.
CASSLRSSNQPQHF
TGTGCCAGCAGCTTGAGGTCCAGCAATCAGCCCCAGCATTTT
>.|TRBV28|TRBJ1-1|.
CASRTLNTEAFF
TGTGCCAGCAGAACACTGAACACTGAAGCTTTCTTT
>.|TRBV11-2|TRBJ1-4|.
CASSLLEKLFF
TGTGCCAGCAGCTTACTTGAAAAACTGTTTTTT
>.|TRBV5-4|TRBJ1-1|TRBD1
CASRGQGLMNTEAFF
TGTGCCAGCAGGGGACAGGGGCTGATGAACACTGAAGCTTTCTTT
>.|TRBV27|TRBJ1-3|.
CASSLIGSSGNTIYF
TGTGCCAGCAGTTTAATAGGGAGCTCTGGAAACACCATATATTTT
>.|TRBV6-8|TRBJ1-2|.
CASSYGANGYTF
TGTGCCAGCAGTTACGGGGCTAATGGCTACACCTTC
>few|TRBV29-1|TRBJ1-2|TRBD1
CSVEPGAGGWAYGYTF
TGCAGCGTTGAACCCGGGGCAGGGGGCTGGGCCTATGGCTACACCTTC
>.|TRBV2|TRBJ1-1|.
CASSEALPSGAREVAFF
TGTGCCAGCAGTGAAGCGCTCCCGTCGGGGGCCCGGGAGGTGGCTTTCTTT
>.|TRBV28|TRBJ2-7|.
CASSLLLTGSEQYF
TGTGCCAGCAGTTTACTCCTGACAGGTTCGGAGCAGTACTTC
>.|TRBV2|TRBJ2-7|TRBD2
CASSEAGGPYEQYF
TGTGCCAGCAGTGAAGCGGGAGGGCCCTACGAGCAGTACTTC
>.|TRBV6-4|TRBJ2-1|TRBD2
CASSDSTGGYNEQFF
TGTGCCAGCAGTGACTCAACGGGAGGGTACAATGAGCAGTTCTTC